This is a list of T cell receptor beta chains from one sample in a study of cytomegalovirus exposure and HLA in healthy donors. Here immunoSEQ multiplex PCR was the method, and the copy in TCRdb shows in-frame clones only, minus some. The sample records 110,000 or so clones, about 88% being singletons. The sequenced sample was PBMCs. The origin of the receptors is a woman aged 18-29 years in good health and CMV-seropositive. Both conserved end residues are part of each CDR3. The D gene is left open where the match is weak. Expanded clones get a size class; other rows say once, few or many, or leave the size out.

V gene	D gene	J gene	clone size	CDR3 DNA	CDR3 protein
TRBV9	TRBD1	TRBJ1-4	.	TGTGCCAGCAGCGAGGGGGCAGGAAATGAAAAACTGTTTTTT	CASSEGAGNEKLFF
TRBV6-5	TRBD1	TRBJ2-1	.	TGTGCCAGCAGTTACGAGGGACAGGGCTCCAATGAGCAGTTCTTC	CASSYEGQGSNEQFF
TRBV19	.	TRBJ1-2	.	TGTGCCAGTAGCCCAGGTTCTGCTTCTAACTATGGCTACACCTTC	CASSPGSASNYGYTF
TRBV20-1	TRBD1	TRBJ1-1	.	TGCAGTGCTAGCGGGGACAGAGAAGCTTTCTTT	CSASGDREAFF
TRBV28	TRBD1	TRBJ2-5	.	TGTGCCAGCAGGAGACAGGGTAGTTTAGAGACCCAGTACTTC	CASRRQGSLETQYF
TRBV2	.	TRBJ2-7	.	TGTGCCAGCAGTGCCCAGGGGAGCTCCTACGAGCAGTACTTC	CASSAQGSSYEQYF
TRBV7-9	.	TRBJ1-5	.	TGTGCCAGCAGCTTAGAGGGGGAGCCCCAGCATTTT	CASSLEGEPQHF
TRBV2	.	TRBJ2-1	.	TGTGCCAGCAGTGAATTGGGGGCTCAGGGCATCAATGAGCAGTTCTTC	CASSELGAQGINEQFF
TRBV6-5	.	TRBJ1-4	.	TGTGCCAGCAGTTCCCAGATGCGGAATGAAAAACTGTTTTTT	CASSSQMRNEKLFF
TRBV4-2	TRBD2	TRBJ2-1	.	TGTGCCAGCAGCCGCGGGGGGCAGAGCTACAATGAGCAGTTCTTC	CASSRGGQSYNEQFF
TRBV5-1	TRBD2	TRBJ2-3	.	TGCGCCAGCAGCGCGACTAGCGGGGGTTCTTATACGCAGTATTTT	CASSATSGGSYTQYF
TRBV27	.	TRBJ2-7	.	TGTGCCAGCAGTTTAGCAGGACAGAACTCCTACGAGCAGTACTTC	CASSLAGQNSYEQYF
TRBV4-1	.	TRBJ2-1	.	TGCGCCAGCAGCCAAGGGGGCAGGCCTGAGCAGTTCTTC	CASSQGGRPEQFF
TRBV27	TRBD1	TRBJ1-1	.	TGTGCCAGCAGTTCGGGACAGGGGCGGAACACTGAAGCTTTCTTT	CASSSGQGRNTEAFF
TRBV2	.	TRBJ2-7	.	TGTGCCAGCAGTGAATCCTTCCCGTGGGAGCGGCCCTACGAGCAGTACTTC	CASSESFPWERPYEQYF
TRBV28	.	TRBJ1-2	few	TGTGCCAGCAGCCCCTCTGGGGGGGGCTATGGCTACACCTTC	CASSPSGGGYGYTF
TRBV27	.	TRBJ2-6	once	TGTGCCAGCAGTTTGGAATGGGGGGGCGGCTCTGGGGCCAACGTCCTGACTTTC	CASSLEWGGGSGANVLTF
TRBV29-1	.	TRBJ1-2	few	TGCAGCGCGGACTATGGCTACACCTTC	CSADYGYTF
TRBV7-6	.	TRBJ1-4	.	TGTGCCAGCAGCCCACAGAGCCTGGATGAAAAACTGTTTTTT	CASSPQSLDEKLFF
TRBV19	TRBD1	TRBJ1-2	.	TGTGCCAGTAGGGCTACAACAGGGGGACGGTCCTATGGCTACACCTTC	CASRATTGGRSYGYTF
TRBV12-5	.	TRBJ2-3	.	TGTGCTAGTGGTTTGCTACCGAGGTCAGATACGCAGTATTTT	CASGLLPRSDTQYF
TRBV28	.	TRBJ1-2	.	TGTGCCAGCAGTCTCGGGACATCTAAGTATGGCTACACCTTC	CASSLGTSKYGYTF